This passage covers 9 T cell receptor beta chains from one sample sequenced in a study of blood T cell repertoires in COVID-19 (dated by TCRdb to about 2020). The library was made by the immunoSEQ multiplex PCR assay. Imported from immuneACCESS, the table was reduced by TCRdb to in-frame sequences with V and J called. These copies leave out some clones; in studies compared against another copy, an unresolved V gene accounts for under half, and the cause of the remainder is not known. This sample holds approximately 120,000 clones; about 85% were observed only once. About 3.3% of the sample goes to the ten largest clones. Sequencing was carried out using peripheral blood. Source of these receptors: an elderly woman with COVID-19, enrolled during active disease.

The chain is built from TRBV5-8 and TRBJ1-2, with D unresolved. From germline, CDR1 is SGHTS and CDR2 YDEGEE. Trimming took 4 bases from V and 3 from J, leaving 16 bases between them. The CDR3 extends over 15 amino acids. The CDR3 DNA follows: TGTGCCAGCAGCCCCGAGGCGTCCAGAGACTATGGCTACACCTTC. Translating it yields CASSPEASRDYGYTF.

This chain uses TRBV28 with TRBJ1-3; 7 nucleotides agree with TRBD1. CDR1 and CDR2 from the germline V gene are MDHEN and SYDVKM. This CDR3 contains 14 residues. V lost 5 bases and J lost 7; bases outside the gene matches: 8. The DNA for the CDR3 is TGTGCCAGCAGTCCAAGGGGGCTGCGGAACACCATATATTTT. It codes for CASSPRGLRNTIYF.

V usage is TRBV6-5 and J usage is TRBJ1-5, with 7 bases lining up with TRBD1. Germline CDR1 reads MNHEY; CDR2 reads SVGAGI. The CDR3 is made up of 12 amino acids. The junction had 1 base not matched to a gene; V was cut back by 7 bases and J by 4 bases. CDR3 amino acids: CASMTGNQPQHF. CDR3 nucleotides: TGTGCCAGCATGACAGGGAATCAGCCCCAGCATTTT.

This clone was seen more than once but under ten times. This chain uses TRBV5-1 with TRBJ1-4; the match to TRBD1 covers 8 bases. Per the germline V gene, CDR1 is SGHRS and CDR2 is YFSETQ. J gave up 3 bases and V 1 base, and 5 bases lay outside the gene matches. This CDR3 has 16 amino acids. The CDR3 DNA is TGCGCCAGCAGCTTGATCGGACAGGGAGCTAATGAAAAACTGTTTTTT. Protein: CASSLIGQGANEKLFF.

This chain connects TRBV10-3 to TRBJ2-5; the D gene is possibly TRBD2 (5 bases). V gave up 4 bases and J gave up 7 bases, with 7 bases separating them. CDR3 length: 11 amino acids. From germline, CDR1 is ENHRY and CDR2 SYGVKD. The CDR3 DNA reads TGTGCCATCAGTGGGGAGCGGACCCAGTACTTC. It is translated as CAISGERTQYF.

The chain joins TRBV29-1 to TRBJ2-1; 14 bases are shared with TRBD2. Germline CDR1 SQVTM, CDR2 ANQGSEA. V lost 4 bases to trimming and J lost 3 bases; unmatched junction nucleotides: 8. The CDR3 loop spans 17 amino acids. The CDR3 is CSVGGLAGEGNYNEQFF. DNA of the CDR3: TGCAGCGTTGGGGGACTAGCGGGGGAAGGGAACTACAATGAGCAGTTCTTC.

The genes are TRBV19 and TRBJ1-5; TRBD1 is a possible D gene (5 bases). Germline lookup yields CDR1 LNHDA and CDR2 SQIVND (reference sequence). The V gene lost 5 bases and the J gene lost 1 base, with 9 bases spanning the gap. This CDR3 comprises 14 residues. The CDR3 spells CASSARQSNQPQHF. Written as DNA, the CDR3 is TGTGCCAGTAGTGCCCGACAGAGCAATCAGCCCCAGCATTTT.

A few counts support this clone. In DNA, the CDR3 is TGTGCCAGTAGTAGGGGACAGGGGGAGTCCTACGAGCAGTACTTC. Its protein is CASSRGQGESYEQYF. The chain couples TRBV19 to TRBJ2-7, with TRBD1 matching over 11 bases. CDR3 length equals 15 residues. Trimming at V came to 4 bases and at J to 1 base, leaving 3 bases not matched to a gene. Germline CDR1 is LNHDA and CDR2 is SQIVND (reference sequence). The whole variable domain, remainder taken from reference TRBV19 and TRBJ2-7, is DGGITQSPKYLFRKEGQNVTLSCEQNLNHDAMYWYRQDPGQGLRLIYYSQIVNDFQKGDIAEGYSVSREKKESFPLTVTSAQKNPTAFYLCASSRGQGESYEQYFGPGTRLTVT.

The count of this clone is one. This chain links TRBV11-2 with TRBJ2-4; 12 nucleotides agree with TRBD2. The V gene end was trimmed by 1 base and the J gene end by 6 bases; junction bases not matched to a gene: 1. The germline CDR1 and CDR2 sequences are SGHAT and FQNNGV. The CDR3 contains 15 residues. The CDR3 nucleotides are TGTGCCAGCAGCTTAGGGACTAGCGGGATAAACATTCAGTACTTC. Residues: CASSLGTSGINIQYF. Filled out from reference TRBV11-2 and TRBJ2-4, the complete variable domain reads EAGVAQSPRYKIIEKRQSVAFWCNPISGHATLYWYQQILGQGPKLLIQFQNNGVVDDSQLPKDRFSAERLKGVDSTLKIQPAKLEDSAVYLCASSLGTSGINIQYFGAGTRLSVL.